Listed below are T cell receptor beta chains from one sample, sequenced in a study of blood T cell repertoires in COVID-19. TCRdb's table, derived via immunoSEQ multiplex PCR, lists solely in-frame clones and lacks some. The sample lists fewer than 45,000 clones; around 89% were seen once. Sequenced sample: peripheral blood. Receptor source: a man in his 60s with active or convalescent COVID-19. The CDR3 runs from the conserved cysteine through the conserved F or W. Fields, in order: clone size, V gene, CDR3 length, J gene, D gene, CDR3 protein, CDR3 DNA. A D gene is named only where the DNA matches it firmly. The size entry is marked missing in some rows and otherwise reads once, few, many or a size class.

abundance: -
v_gene: TRBV11-2
len: 16
j_gene: TRBJ2-1
d_gene: TRBD2
CDR3aa: CASSRLFSGRYNEQFF
CDR3nt: TGTGCCAGCAGCCGTCTTTTTAGCGGGAGGTACAATGAGCAGTTCTTC

abundance: -
v_gene: TRBV3-1/TRBV3-2
len: 12
j_gene: TRBJ1-1
d_gene: -
CDR3aa: CASSQRQEEAFF
CDR3nt: TGTGCCAGCAGCCAACGACAGGAAGAAGCTTTCTTT

abundance: -
v_gene: TRBV6-2/TRBV6-3
len: 17
j_gene: TRBJ2-1
d_gene: -
CDR3aa: CASSYSNSWTTLNEQFF
CDR3nt: TGTGCCAGCAGTTACTCGAATTCCTGGACTACACTCAATGAGCAGTTCTTC

abundance: -
v_gene: TRBV2
len: 16
j_gene: TRBJ2-1
d_gene: TRBD1
CDR3aa: CASSGARQGGYNEQFF
CDR3nt: TGTGCCAGCAGTGGAGCCCGACAGGGGGGATACAATGAGCAGTTCTTC

abundance: large
v_gene: TRBV6-2/TRBV6-3
len: 16
j_gene: TRBJ1-2
d_gene: TRBD1
CDR3aa: CASSPVSGTGVYGYTF
CDR3nt: TGTGCCAGCAGCCCTGTCTCCGGGACAGGGGTCTATGGCTACACCTTC

abundance: -
v_gene: TRBV6-2/TRBV6-3
len: 15
j_gene: TRBJ1-5
d_gene: -
CDR3aa: CASSYEGGSNQPQHF
CDR3nt: TGTGCCAGCAGTTACGAGGGGGGGAGCAATCAGCCCCAGCATTTT

abundance: once
v_gene: TRBV19
len: 13
j_gene: TRBJ1-2
d_gene: -
CDR3aa: CASSMRQVYGYTF
CDR3nt: TGTGCCAGTAGTATGCGGCAAGTCTATGGCTACACCTTC

abundance: -
v_gene: TRBV4-1
len: 16
j_gene: TRBJ2-7
d_gene: TRBD1
CDR3aa: CASSQHRGRLPYEQYF
CDR3nt: TGCGCCAGCAGCCAACACAGGGGGCGACTGCCCTACGAGCAGTACTTC

abundance: -
v_gene: TRBV10-2
len: 14
j_gene: TRBJ2-5
d_gene: TRBD1
CDR3aa: CASSAGTGQETQYF
CDR3nt: TGCGCCAGCAGTGCCGGGACAGGACAAGAGACCCAGTACTTC

abundance: few
v_gene: TRBV12-3/TRBV12-4
len: 12
j_gene: TRBJ1-3
d_gene: -
CDR3aa: CASRGTGNTIYF
CDR3nt: TGTGCTTCCAGGGGAACGGGAAACACCATATATTTT

abundance: -
v_gene: TRBV2
len: 14
j_gene: TRBJ1-6
d_gene: TRBD1
CDR3aa: CAGQGVRINSPLHF
CDR3nt: TGTGCCGGTCAGGGGGTTCGGATAAATTCACCCCTCCACTTT

abundance: -
v_gene: TRBV2
len: 14
j_gene: TRBJ2-7
d_gene: TRBD2
CDR3aa: CASSSGTSGYEQYF
CDR3nt: TGTGCCAGCAGCTCCGGGACTAGCGGCTACGAGCAGTACTTC

abundance: few
v_gene: TRBV4-1
len: 16
j_gene: TRBJ2-2
d_gene: TRBD1
CDR3aa: CASSQETGAYTGELFF
CDR3nt: TGCGCCAGCAGCCAAGAGACAGGGGCTTACACCGGGGAGCTGTTTTTT

abundance: -
v_gene: TRBV7-9
len: 15
j_gene: TRBJ2-5
d_gene: TRBD2
CDR3aa: CASSLVAGGFETQYF
CDR3nt: TGTGCCAGCAGCTTAGTTGCGGGAGGGTTCGAGACCCAGTACTTC

abundance: -
v_gene: TRBV25-1
len: 12
j_gene: TRBJ2-7
d_gene: -
CDR3aa: CASSEFSYEQYF
CDR3nt: TGTGCCAGCAGTGAATTTAGTTACGAGCAGTACTTC

abundance: -
v_gene: TRBV6-2/TRBV6-3
len: 15
j_gene: TRBJ1-1
d_gene: -
CDR3aa: CASSDGGLGYTEAFF
CDR3nt: TGTGCCAGCAGCGACGGGGGGCTAGGGTATACTGAAGCTTTCTTT

abundance: -
v_gene: TRBV2
len: 14
j_gene: TRBJ2-2
d_gene: -
CDR3aa: CASSDGNRAGELFF
CDR3nt: TGTGCCAGCAGTGACGGGAACAGGGCCGGGGAGCTGTTTTTT

abundance: -
v_gene: TRBV30
len: 16
j_gene: TRBJ1-3
d_gene: TRBD1
CDR3aa: CAWTPSRGKSGNTIYF
CDR3nt: TGTGCCTGGACCCCCTCCAGGGGGAAAAGTGGAAACACCATATATTTT

abundance: -
v_gene: TRBV29-1
len: 14
j_gene: TRBJ2-3
d_gene: -
CDR3aa: CSVAGPGSPDTQYF
CDR3nt: TGCAGCGTTGCCGGTCCGGGGAGCCCAGATACGCAGTATTTT

abundance: -
v_gene: TRBV15
len: 15
j_gene: TRBJ1-1
d_gene: -
CDR3aa: CATSRDVRGNTEAFF
CDR3nt: TGTGCCACCAGCAGAGATGTCCGAGGGAACACTGAAGCTTTCTTT

abundance: -
v_gene: TRBV6-5
len: 12
j_gene: TRBJ2-1
d_gene: -
CDR3aa: CASKTGSNEQFF
CDR3nt: TGTGCCAGCAAAACAGGGTCCAATGAGCAGTTCTTC

abundance: -
v_gene: TRBV28
len: 11
j_gene: TRBJ2-7
d_gene: -
CDR3aa: CASSSRRQQYF
CDR3nt: TGTGCCAGCAGTTCACGACGACAACAGTACTTC

abundance: -
v_gene: TRBV6-5
len: 14
j_gene: TRBJ2-1
d_gene: -
CDR3aa: CASSTMSGSGYQFF
CDR3nt: TGTGCCAGCAGCACTATGAGTGGAAGCGGTTATCAGTTCTTC

abundance: -
v_gene: TRBV7-3
len: 13
j_gene: TRBJ1-1
d_gene: -
CDR3aa: CASSSVRNTEAFF
CDR3nt: TGTGCCAGCAGCTCGGTGAGGAACACTGAAGCTTTCTTT

abundance: -
v_gene: TRBV4-2
len: 18
j_gene: TRBJ2-3
d_gene: TRBD2
CDR3aa: CASSPGSGGLPGADTQYF
CDR3nt: TGTGCCAGCAGCCCCGGGTCGGGGGGGCTACCCGGGGCCGATACGCAGTATTTT

abundance: -
v_gene: TRBV3-1/TRBV3-2
len: 16
j_gene: TRBJ2-2
d_gene: TRBD1
CDR3aa: CASSQRQGGNTGELFF
CDR3nt: TGTGCCAGCAGCCAACGACAGGGGGGGAACACCGGGGAGCTGTTTTTT

abundance: -
v_gene: TRBV7-9
len: 17
j_gene: TRBJ2-3
d_gene: -
CDR3aa: CASSLGGSSRIIDTQYF
CDR3nt: TGTGCCAGCAGCTTAGGAGGCTCTAGCCGGATTATAGATACGCAGTATTTT

abundance: -
v_gene: TRBV28
len: 14
j_gene: TRBJ2-1
d_gene: -
CDR3aa: CASTTSPGGTGRIF
CDR3nt: TGTGCCAGCACCACCTCGCCGGGGGGGACAGGGAGAATCTTC

abundance: -
v_gene: TRBV7-2
len: 14
j_gene: TRBJ2-7
d_gene: TRBD1
CDR3aa: CASSLYRGPYEQYF
CDR3nt: TGTGCCAGCAGCCTGTACAGGGGGCCCTACGAGCAGTACTTC

abundance: -
v_gene: TRBV9
len: 15
j_gene: TRBJ2-5
d_gene: -
CDR3aa: CASSSDAVGGETQYF
CDR3nt: TGTGCCAGCAGCTCAGATGCCGTCGGAGGGGAGACCCAGTACTTC

abundance: -
v_gene: TRBV19
len: 14
j_gene: TRBJ2-1
d_gene: -
CDR3aa: CASSMTRDANEQFF
CDR3nt: TGTGCCAGTAGTATGACTAGGGACGCGAATGAGCAGTTCTTC

abundance: -
v_gene: TRBV27
len: 16
j_gene: TRBJ2-1
d_gene: TRBD2
CDR3aa: CASSRGMLAGGNEQFF
CDR3nt: TGTGCCAGCAGCCGGGGAATGCTAGCGGGAGGCAATGAGCAGTTCTTC

abundance: once
v_gene: TRBV5-1
len: 11
j_gene: TRBJ2-1
d_gene: -
CDR3aa: CASQGNNEQFF
CDR3nt: TGCGCCAGCCAGGGTAACAATGAGCAGTTCTTC

abundance: -
v_gene: TRBV7-8
len: 15
j_gene: TRBJ1-1
d_gene: -
CDR3aa: CASSLMPSQNTEAFF
CDR3nt: TGTGCCAGCAGCTTAATGCCCTCACAGAACACTGAAGCTTTCTTT

abundance: -
v_gene: TRBV3-1/TRBV3-2
len: 14
j_gene: TRBJ1-2
d_gene: TRBD1
CDR3aa: CASSQTGEAYGYTF
CDR3nt: TGTGCCAGCAGCCAGACAGGGGAGGCCTATGGCTACACCTTC